A single T cell receptor (beta chain) is shown here with its context. Antigen specificity is unknown. Described time point: baseline, week 1 (first vaccination visit). Indicated treatment: pre-vaccination baseline after standard-of-care therapy. The study enrolled donors with new WHO grade 3 or 4 IDH1-mutant, ATRX-lost astrocytomas. Trimming removed 3 bases at V and 4 bases at J, with 12 bases between. The CDR3 loop spans 14 amino acids. The germline V gene has CDR1 SNHLY and CDR2 FYNNEI. The data were taken from a study of a mutant IDH1 vaccine in newly diagnosed glioma. Background on the study: Treated patients, averaging roughly 40 years, were about 62% male and approximately 38% female. The earlier regimen, radiotherapy, temozolomide, or both, was most often both. Points from the study as a whole: The vaccine induced immune responses, and these occurred in 80% to 95% of patients.

The assay was immunoSEQ multiplex PCR, and TCRdb's table has in-frame clones only and misses some. The data contain tens of thousands of clones, around 79% of them singletons. The V call is TRBV2, the J call TRBJ1-1; D is ambiguous. This sequence was found in a man aged 35 to 55 with glioma. Some clones in this sample may be carry-over from other donors' samples. The material was PBMCs, obtained from a glioma patient treated with radiotherapy, temozolomide or both. This CDR3 reads CASSESRWTTEAFF. In DNA form, the CDR3 reads TGTGCCAGCAGTGAGTCGAGGTGGACCACTGAAGCTTTCTTT.